This T cell receptor beta chain was obtained from a study of blood T cell repertoires in COVID-19. This CDR3 region has 15 residues. Per the germline V gene, CDR1 is MNHEY and CDR2 is SVGAGI. The V and J ends lost 5 bases and 1 base respectively, with 14 bases between them. Sequenced by immunoSEQ multiplex PCR; TCRdb stores in-frame clones only, minus some. The sample carries about 260,000 clones, 75% to 90% recorded once. The sequenced sample consisted of peripheral blood. This chain uses TRBV6-5 with TRBJ1-1; no clear D. This clonotype was sampled from a man aged 25 to 40 with active or convalescent COVID-19. The CDR3 loop is CASSPGVPENTEAFF. The CDR3 nucleotides are TGTGCCAGCAGTCCCGGGGTCCCGGAGAACACTGAAGCTTTCTTT.